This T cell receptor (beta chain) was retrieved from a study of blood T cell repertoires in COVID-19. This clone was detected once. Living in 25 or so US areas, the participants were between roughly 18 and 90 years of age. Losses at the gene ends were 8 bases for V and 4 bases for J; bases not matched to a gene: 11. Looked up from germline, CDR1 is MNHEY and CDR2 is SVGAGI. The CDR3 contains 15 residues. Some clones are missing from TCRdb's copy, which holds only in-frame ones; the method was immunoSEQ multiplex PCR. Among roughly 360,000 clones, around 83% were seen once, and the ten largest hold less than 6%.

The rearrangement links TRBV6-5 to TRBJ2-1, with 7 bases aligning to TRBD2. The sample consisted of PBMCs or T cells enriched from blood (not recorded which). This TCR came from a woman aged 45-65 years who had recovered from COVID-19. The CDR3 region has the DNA TGTGCCAGCCTCTCGGTTGGGGGGGGATACAATGAGCAGTTCTTC. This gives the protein CASLSVGGGYNEQFF.